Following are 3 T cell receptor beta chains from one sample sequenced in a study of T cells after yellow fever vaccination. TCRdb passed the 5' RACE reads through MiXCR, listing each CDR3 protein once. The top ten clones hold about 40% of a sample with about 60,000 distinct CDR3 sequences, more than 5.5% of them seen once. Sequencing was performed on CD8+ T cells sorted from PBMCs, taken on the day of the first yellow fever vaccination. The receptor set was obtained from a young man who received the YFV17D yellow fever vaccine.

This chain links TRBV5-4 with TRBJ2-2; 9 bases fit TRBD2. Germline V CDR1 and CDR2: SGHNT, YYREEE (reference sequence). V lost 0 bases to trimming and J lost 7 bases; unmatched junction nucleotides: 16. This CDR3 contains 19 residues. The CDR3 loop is CASSLVVVGSGGLGGELFF. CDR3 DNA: TGTGCCAGCAGCTTGGTAGTAGTTGGTAGCGGGGGCCTCGGCGGGGAGCTGTTTTTT.

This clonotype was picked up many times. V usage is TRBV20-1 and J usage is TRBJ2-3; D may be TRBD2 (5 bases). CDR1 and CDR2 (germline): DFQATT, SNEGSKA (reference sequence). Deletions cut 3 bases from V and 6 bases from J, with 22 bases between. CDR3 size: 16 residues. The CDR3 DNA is TGCAGTGCTAGGGGCTTTCTAGCAAATAGCTCCGATACGCAGTATTTT. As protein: CSARGFLANSSDTQYF.

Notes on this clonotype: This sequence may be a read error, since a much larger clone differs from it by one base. CDR3 in DNA: TGTGCCACCAGTGACTACAAGACAGTGGCCCCCCACAATGAGCAGTTCTTC. Translated, it gives CATSDYKTVAPHNEQFF. The J gene is TRBJ2-1, the V gene TRBV24-1, with a tentative D call TRBD1 (5 bases). Germline assignment: CDR1 KGHDR and CDR2 SFDVKD. V lost 4 bases, J lost 5 bases, and 20 bases lay in between. There are 17 residues in the CDR3.